The 6 T cell receptor beta chains below were found in one sample sequenced in a study of tumor and adjacent non-tumor tissue in lung cancer. No cell sorting was done before RNA was extracted from the tissue. Distant lung tissue was collected more than 3 cm away from the tumor edge. A modified ARM-PCR protocol with three rounds of nested PCR amplified TCRbeta. TCRdb reprocessed the multiplex PCR reads with MiXCR, giving one entry per CDR3 protein. The top ten hold around 20% of the sample, which has about 110,000 distinct CDR3 sequences, 50% to 70% seen once. Sequencing input: distant non-tumor lung tissue. These receptor sequences come from a man between 60 and 75 years old with non-small cell lung cancer.

Only a few counts were recorded for this clonotype. The rearrangement links TRBV7-9 to TRBJ1-1; D call uncertain. The CDR3 is made up of 13 amino acids. Germline values: CDR1 SEHNR, CDR2 FQNEAQ (reference sequence). Trimming cost V 2 bases and J 1 base, with 5 bases left between them. CDR3 sequence: CASSLRSNTEAFF. Written as DNA, the CDR3 is TGTGCCAGCAGCTTACGGTCGAACACTGAAGCTTTCTTT.

This clonotype has just a few counts. One end of the junction fails to match germline, which may point to a read error. The genes are TRBV24-1 and TRBJ2-5, with 9 nucleotides matching TRBD1. From germline, CDR1 is KGHDR and CDR2 SFDVKD. The CDR3 consists of 14 residues. The CDR3 region has the DNA TGTGCCACCAGTGACACAGGGGGCGCAGAGGCCCAGTACTTC. Its protein is CATSDTGGAEAQYF.

In regard to this clonotype: One end of the junction fails to match germline, which may point to a read error. The chain recombines TRBV4-1 with TRBJ2-2; the match to TRBD2 covers 14 bases. CDR1 and CDR2 from the germline V gene are MGHRA and YSYEKL. The CDR3 has 18 amino acids. In DNA form, the CDR3 reads TGTGCCAGCAGCCAAGAGACTAGCGGGAGGGCGAACACCGGGGAGCTGTTTTTT. This encodes CASSQETSGRANTGELFF.

The chain joins TRBV19 to TRBJ2-2; D ambiguous. Trimming removed 5 bases from V and 6 bases from J, with 10 bases in between. In germline, CDR1 is LNHDA, CDR2 SQIVND (reference sequence). The CDR3 spans 13 residues. The CDR3 reads CASSRSGSGELFF. For the CDR3, the DNA is TGTGCCAGTAGTCGATCAGGATCCGGGGAGCTGTTTTTT.

This chain connects TRBV10-3 to TRBJ2-1; the D is unclear. Germline V gene sequence: CDR1 ENHRY, CDR2 SYGVKD. V lost 0 bases to trimming and J lost 5 bases, with 8 bases between them. The CDR3 has 14 amino acids. The CDR3, as DNA: TGTGCCATCAGTGAGTCGGGAAGACACAATGAGCAGTTCTTC. Amino acids: CAISESGRHNEQFF.

Worth noting for this clonotype: A much more abundant neighbour one base away suggests this may be a read error. This sequence joins TRBV12-3 or TRBV12-4 and TRBJ2-3, with D unclear. The V and J ends lost 5 bases and 2 bases respectively, with 8 bases between them. The CDR3 extends over 13 amino acids. The CDR3 bases are TGTGCCAGCAGTGGACGGCTCACAGATACGCAGTATTTT. It specifies CASSGRLTDTQYF.